The 24 T cell receptor beta chains below all came from one sample that was sequenced in a study of CXCR3-negative and CXCR3-positive naive CD8 T cells. Researchers prepared the TRB cDNA libraries using 5' RACE with UMI labels. After re-calling the 5' RACE reads, TCRdb lists one entry per CDR3 protein, DNA absent. Listed are 6,500 to 7,500 distinct CDR3 sequences; almost 1.5% falls within the top ten. The specimen was naive CXCR3- CD8+ T cells from blood. Subset denoted: CD45RO-CCR7+CD27+CD95- naive CD8+ T cells lacking CXCR3 (TNR3-). These receptors came from a human donor in good health. Some clones in this sample may be carry-over from other donors' samples.

Considering frequency, this clonotype is medium-sized (0.01 to 0.1%). The chain has TRBV2 and TRBJ2-1; as DNA is missing, the TRBD2 call by TCRdb cannot be tested. This CDR3 spans 14 amino acids. Per the germline V gene, CDR1 is SNHLY and CDR2 is FYNNEI. The CDR3 reads CASIGLADFNEQFF. Full variable domain (remainder filled in from reference TRBV2 and TRBJ2-1): EPEVTQTPSHQVTQMGQEVILRCVPISNHLYFYWYRQILGQKVEFLVSFYNNEISEKSEIFDDQFSVERPDGSNFTLKIRSTKLEDSAMYFCASIGLADFNEQFFGPGTRLTVL.

The chain joins TRBV7-6 to TRBJ2-3; TCRdb gives TRBD1 as the D gene, but with no DNA this cannot be confirmed. Germline-derived CDR1 and CDR2 are SGHVS and FNYEAQ. The CDR3 has 15 residues. This CDR3 is CASSRGQEHTDTQYF.

By frequency, this clonotype is medium-sized. The V and J genes are TRBV29-1 and TRBJ2-2; the D call of TRBD1 rests on TCRdb alone, since no DNA is present to check it. CDR1 and CDR2 (germline): SQVTM, ANQGSEA. The CDR3 totals 12 residues. The CDR3 reads CSVGVGAGELFF.

Measured by frequency, this clonotype is medium-sized. The chain uses TRBV29-1 and TRBJ2-2; the D gene TCRdb calls, TRBD1, cannot be checked with no DNA. This CDR3 has 12 amino acids. The germline V gene has CDR1 SQVTM and CDR2 ANQGSEA. CDR3 sequence: CSAGGWTGELFF.

The rearrangement links TRBV12-3 or TRBV12-4 to TRBJ2-6. CDR3 length: 14 amino acids. CDR3 protein: CASSFGSGANVLTF.

V is TRBV6-2 or TRBV6-3 and J is TRBJ2-3. The CDR3 sequence is 11 residues long. Germline V CDR1 and CDR2: MNHEY, SVGEGT. This CDR3 reads CASSDADTQYF.

V and J are TRBV10-2 and TRBJ2-1; the D call of TRBD1 rests on TCRdb alone, since no DNA is present to check it. CDR3 size: 15 residues. Germline CDR1 is WSHSY and CDR2 is SAAADI. The CDR3: CASSERGQMYNEQFF.

The chain carries TRBV28 and TRBJ2-1. Germline CDR1 MDHEN, CDR2 SYDVKM. The length of the CDR3 is 12 residues. Here the CDR3 reads CATAGLINEQFF.

This clonotype is labeled medium-sized based on frequency. The gene calls are TRBV7-6 and TRBJ1-5; lacking DNA, the TRBD1 call made by TCRdb goes unchecked. The CDR3 runs to 15 residues. Germline V gene sequence: CDR1 SGHVS, CDR2 FNYEAQ. The CDR3 loop is CASSLAQDSNQPQHF.

This clonotype is medium-sized by frequency. The J gene is TRBJ1-2, the V gene TRBV14; the D call from TCRdb, TRBD1, cannot be confirmed without DNA. The CDR3 totals 16 residues. The germline V gene has CDR1 SGHDN and CDR2 FVKESK. This CDR3 reads CASSQRDRETRYGYTF.

The gene calls are TRBV21-1 and TRBJ2-1; the D call of TRBD2 rests on TCRdb alone, since no DNA is present to check it. TRBV21-1 has pseudogene status. The CDR3 has 16 residues. The CDR3 reads CASFPGLVTSYNEQFF.

V and J are TRBV5-1 and TRBJ2-1; absent DNA, TCRdb's TRBD1 call cannot be checked. From germline, CDR1 is SGHRS and CDR2 YFSETQ. The CDR3 sequence is 14 residues long. CDR3 loop: CASSLTQGYNEQFF.

V and J are TRBV2 and TRBJ2-7; TCRdb reports TRBD2, a call that lacks DNA to check it against. This CDR3 is built from 13 residues. Germline V gene data show CDR1 as SNHLY and CDR2 as FYNNEI. The CDR3 sequence is CASSAIGGHEQYF.

This chain connects TRBV9 to TRBJ1-1. The CDR3 has 14 amino acids. The germline V gene encodes CDR1 SGDLS and CDR2 YYNGEE. The CDR3 spells CASSQGRESTEAFF. Full variable domain (remainder filled in from reference TRBV9 and TRBJ1-1): DSGVTQTPKHLITATGQRVTLRCSPRSGDLSVYWYQQSLDQGLQFLIQYYNGEERAKGNILERFSAQQFPDLHSELNLSSLELGDSALYFCASSQGRESTEAFFGQGTRLTVV.

The V and J genes are TRBV29-1 and TRBJ2-7; the TCRdb D gene call, TRBD1, has no DNA to confirm it. Germline V CDR1 and CDR2: SQVTM, ANQGSEA. The CDR3 is 15 amino acids. The CDR3 sequence is CSVEERVTETYEQYF.

V is TRBV28 and J is TRBJ1-5. Germline lookup yields CDR1 MDHEN and CDR2 SYDVKM. This CDR3 has 13 residues. CDR3 sequence reads: CASSVLENQPQHF.

Its frequency marks this clonotype as medium-sized. The rearrangement links TRBV5-1 to TRBJ2-7; TCRdb indicates TRBD1, and absent DNA this call remains unverified. The CDR3 has 13 residues. Germline lookup yields CDR1 SGHRS and CDR2 YFSETQ. The CDR3 is CASSLGSLYEQYF.

This clonotype is identified as medium-sized from frequency. This chain links TRBV9 with TRBJ2-1; TCRdb's assignment of TRBD1 cannot be checked, as there is no DNA. CDR1 is SGDLS and CDR2 is YYNGEE in the germline V gene. CDR3 length: 15 residues. This chain's CDR3 is CASSVDAGVDNEQFF.

The chain is built from TRBV29-1 and TRBJ2-7; the D call of TRBD2 rests on TCRdb alone, since no DNA is present to check it. The CDR3 has 15 amino acids. Germline values: CDR1 SQVTM, CDR2 ANQGSEA. CDR3 amino acids: CSVEDQGLEGYEQYF.

The chain combines TRBV6-4 with TRBJ2-2; TCRdb lists TRBD1, though no DNA is available to test this call. This CDR3 region has 16 residues. Germline CDR1 MRHNA, CDR2 SNTAGT. CDR3 loop: CASSDSGRGRSGELFF.

In terms of frequency, this clonotype is medium-sized (0.01 to 0.1%). The chain uses TRBV29-1 and TRBJ2-7; the TCRdb call, TRBD2, lacks DNA for checking. This CDR3 is built from 18 residues. Germline lookup yields CDR1 SQVTM and CDR2 ANQGSEA. The CDR3: CSVEVSGTSGSMAYEQYF.

The rearrangement links TRBV5-1 to TRBJ1-2; TCRdb outputs TRBD1, but without DNA this stays unchecked. This CDR3 is 16 amino acids long. Germline V gives CDR1 SGHRS, CDR2 YFSETQ. CDR3 sequence: CASSLAWEGRSYGYTF.

This chain links TRBV14 with TRBJ2-7. CDR1 SGHDN and CDR2 FVKESK come from the germline V gene. The CDR3 covers 11 residues. The CDR3 is CASSRGYEQYF.

This clonotype counts as medium-sized by frequency. V gene TRBV29-1 combines with J gene TRBJ1-2. The CDR3 consists of 11 residues. CDR1 is SQVTM, CDR2 ANQGSEA, per germline. The CDR3 loop is CSVEANYGYTF.